This T cell receptor beta chain was sequenced for a study of T cells in localized non-small cell lung cancer. Of note for this clone: The antigen is undetermined.

Findings and caveats of the study: Uninvolved adjacent lung had the highest recorded T cell clonality, with tumor below it. The study detected a median roughly 61 of the top 100 tumor clones in adjacent lung.

Sequenced by immunoSEQ multiplex PCR; TCRdb stores in-frame clones only, minus some. Of about 43,000 clones in the sample, over 75% were seen once. The CDR3 consists of 13 residues. The ends were cut back, 6 bases at V and 0 bases at J, with 6 bases in the middle. Looked up from germline, CDR1 is MDHEN and CDR2 is SYDVKM. The origin of this receptor is a woman between 35 and 75 years old with stage II lung adenocarcinoma. Sequences were derived from PBMCs, sampled before any cancer treatment. The chain has TRBV28 and TRBJ2-1; D call uncertain. CDR3 DNA sequence: TGTGCCAGCAGATCAAGCTCCTACAATGAGCAGTTCTTC. Translation: CASRSSSYNEQFF. Full variable domain (rest looked up from reference TRBV28 and TRBJ2-1): DVKVTQSSRYLVKRTGEKVFLECVQDMDHENMFWYRQDPGLGLRLIYFSYDVKMKEKGDIPEGYSVSREKKERFSLILESASTNQTSMYLCASRSSSYNEQFFGPGTRLTVL.